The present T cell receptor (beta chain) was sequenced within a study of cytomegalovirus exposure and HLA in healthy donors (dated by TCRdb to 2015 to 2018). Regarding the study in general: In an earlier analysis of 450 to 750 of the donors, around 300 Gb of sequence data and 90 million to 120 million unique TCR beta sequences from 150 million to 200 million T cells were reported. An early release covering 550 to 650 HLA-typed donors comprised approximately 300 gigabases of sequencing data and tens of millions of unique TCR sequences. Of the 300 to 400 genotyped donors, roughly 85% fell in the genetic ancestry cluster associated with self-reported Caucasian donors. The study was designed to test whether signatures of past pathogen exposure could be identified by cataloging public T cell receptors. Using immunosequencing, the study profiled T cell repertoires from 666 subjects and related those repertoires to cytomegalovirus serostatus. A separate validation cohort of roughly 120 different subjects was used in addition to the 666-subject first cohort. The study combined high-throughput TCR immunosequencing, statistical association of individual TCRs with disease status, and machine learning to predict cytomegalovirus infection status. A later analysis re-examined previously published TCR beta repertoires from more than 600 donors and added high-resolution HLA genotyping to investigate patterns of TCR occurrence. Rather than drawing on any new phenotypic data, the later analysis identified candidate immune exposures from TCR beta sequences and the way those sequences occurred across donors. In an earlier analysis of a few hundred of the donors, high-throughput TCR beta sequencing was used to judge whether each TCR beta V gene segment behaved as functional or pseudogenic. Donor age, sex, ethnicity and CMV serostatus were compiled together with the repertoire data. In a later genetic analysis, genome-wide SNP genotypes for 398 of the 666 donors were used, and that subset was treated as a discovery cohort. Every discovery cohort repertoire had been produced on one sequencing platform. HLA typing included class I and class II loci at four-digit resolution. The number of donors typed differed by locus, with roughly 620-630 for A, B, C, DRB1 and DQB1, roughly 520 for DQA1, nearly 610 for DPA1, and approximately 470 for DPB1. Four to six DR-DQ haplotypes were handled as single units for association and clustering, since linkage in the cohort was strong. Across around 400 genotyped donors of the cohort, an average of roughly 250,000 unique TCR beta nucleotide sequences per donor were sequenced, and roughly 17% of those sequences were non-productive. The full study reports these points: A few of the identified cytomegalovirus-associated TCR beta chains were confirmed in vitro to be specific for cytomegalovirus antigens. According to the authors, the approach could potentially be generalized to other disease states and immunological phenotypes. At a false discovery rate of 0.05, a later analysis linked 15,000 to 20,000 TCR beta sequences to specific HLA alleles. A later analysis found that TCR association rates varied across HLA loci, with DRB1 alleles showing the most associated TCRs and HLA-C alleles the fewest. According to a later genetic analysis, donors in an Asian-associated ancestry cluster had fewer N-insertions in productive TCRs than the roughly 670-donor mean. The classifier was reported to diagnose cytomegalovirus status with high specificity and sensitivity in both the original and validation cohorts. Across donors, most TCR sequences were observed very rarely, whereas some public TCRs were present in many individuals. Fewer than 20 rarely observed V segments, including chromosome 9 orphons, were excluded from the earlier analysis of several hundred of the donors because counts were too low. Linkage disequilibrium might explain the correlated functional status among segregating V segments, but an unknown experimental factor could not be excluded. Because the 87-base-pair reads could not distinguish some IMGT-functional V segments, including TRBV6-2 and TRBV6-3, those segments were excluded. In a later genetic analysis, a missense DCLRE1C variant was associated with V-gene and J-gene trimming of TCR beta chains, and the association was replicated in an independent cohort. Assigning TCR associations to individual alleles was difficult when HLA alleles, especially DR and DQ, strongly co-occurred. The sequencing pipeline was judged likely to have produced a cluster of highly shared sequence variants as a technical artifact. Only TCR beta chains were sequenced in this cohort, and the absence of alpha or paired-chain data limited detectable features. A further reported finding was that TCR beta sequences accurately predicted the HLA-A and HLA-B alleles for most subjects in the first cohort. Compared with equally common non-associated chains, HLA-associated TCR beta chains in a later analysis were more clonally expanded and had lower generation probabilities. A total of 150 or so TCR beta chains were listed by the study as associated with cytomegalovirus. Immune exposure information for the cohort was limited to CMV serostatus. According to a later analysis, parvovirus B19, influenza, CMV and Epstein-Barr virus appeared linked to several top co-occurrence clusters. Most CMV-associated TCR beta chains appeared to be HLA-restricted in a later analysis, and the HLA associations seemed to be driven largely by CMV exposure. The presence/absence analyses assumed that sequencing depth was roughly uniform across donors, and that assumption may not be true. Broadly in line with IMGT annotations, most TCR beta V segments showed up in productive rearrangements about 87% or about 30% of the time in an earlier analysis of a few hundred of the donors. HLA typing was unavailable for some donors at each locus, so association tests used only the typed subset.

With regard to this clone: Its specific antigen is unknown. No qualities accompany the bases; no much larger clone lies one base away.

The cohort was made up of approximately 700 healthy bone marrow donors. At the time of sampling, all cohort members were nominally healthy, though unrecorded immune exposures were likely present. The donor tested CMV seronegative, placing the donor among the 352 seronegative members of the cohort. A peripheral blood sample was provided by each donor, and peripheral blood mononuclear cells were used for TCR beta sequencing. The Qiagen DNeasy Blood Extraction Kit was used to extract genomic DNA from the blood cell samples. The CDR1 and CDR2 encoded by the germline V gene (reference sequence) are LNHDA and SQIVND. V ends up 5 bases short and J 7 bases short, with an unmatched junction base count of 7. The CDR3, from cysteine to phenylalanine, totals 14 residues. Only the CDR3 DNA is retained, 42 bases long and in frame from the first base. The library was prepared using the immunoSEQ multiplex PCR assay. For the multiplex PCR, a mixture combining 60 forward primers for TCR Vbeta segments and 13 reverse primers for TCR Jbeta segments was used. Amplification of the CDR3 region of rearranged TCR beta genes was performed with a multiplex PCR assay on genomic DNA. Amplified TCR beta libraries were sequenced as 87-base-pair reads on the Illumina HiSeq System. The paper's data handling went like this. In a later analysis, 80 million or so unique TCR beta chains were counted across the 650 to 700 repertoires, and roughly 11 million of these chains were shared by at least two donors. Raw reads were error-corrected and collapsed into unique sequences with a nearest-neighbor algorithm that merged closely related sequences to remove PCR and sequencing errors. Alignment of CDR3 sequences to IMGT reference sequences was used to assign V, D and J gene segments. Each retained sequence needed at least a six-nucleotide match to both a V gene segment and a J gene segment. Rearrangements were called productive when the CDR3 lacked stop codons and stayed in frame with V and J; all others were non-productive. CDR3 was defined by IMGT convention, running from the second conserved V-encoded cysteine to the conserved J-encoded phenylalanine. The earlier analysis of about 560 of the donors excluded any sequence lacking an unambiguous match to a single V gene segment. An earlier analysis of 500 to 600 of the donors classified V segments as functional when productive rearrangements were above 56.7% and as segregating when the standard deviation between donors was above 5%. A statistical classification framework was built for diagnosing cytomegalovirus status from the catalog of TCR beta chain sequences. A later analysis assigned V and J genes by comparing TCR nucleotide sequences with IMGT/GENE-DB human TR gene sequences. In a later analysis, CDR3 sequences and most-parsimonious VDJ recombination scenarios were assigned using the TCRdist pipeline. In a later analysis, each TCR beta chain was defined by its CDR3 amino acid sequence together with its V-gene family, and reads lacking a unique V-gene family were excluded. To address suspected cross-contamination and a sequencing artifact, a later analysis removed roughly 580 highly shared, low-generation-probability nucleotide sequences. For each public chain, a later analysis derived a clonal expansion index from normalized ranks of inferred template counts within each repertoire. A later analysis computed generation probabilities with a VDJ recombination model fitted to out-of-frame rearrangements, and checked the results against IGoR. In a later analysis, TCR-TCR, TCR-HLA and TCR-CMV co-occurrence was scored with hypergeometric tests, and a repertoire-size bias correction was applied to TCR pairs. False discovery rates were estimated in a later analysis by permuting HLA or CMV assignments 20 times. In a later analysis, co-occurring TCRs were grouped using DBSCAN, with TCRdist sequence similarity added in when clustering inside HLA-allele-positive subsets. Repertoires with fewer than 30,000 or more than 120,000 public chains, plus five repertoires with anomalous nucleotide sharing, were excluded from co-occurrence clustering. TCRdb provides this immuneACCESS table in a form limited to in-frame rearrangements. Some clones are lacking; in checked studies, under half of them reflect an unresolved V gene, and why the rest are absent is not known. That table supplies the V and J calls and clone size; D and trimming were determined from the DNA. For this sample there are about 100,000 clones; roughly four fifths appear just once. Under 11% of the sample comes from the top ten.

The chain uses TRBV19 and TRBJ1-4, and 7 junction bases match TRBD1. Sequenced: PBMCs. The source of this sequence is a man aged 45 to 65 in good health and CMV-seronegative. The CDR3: CASSQQGSGEKLFF. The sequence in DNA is TGTGCCAGTAGTCAACAGGGGTCGGGTGAAAAACTGTTTTTT.